Sequencing of this TCR beta chain was carried out in a study of technical replicates of blood from a few donors. TCRdb's copy holds only in-frame clones and misses some; the assay was immunoSEQ multiplex PCR. This table has 75,000 to 90,000 clones, around nine tenths appearing once. Sequencing was carried out using T cells isolated from PBMCs. The source of this sequence is a human donor in good health.

Here the CDR3 reads CASSGGQGMNTEAFF. CDR3 in DNA: TGTGCCAGCAGCGGGGGACAGGGGATGAACACTGAAGCTTTCTTT. The chain links TRBV6-6 to TRBJ1-1, with TRBD1 matching over 10 bases. CDR1 is MNHNY, CDR2 SVGAGI, per germline (reference sequence). J gave up 0 bases and V 6 bases, and 4 bases lay outside the gene matches. The CDR3 spans 15 residues.